What follows is one TCR beta chain and its context. Profiled with immunoSEQ multiplex PCR; TCRdb holds only in-frame clones, not every one. The table lists more than 55,000 clones, over 75% of them singletons. The source of the sample is a study of blood T cell repertoires in COVID-19. V dropped 10 bases and J dropped 4; count of bases not matched to a gene: 7. Germline lookup yields CDR1 MNHEY and CDR2 SVGAGI. The CDR3 covers 13 residues. The chain couples TRBV6-5 to TRBJ2-7, with 10 bases aligning to TRBD1. The origin of this receptor is a man between 60 and 70 years old with active or convalescent COVID-19. Material: peripheral blood. CDR3: CAIRQGALYEQYF. DNA for the CDR3: TGTGCCATAAGACAGGGGGCGCTTTACGAGCAGTACTTC.